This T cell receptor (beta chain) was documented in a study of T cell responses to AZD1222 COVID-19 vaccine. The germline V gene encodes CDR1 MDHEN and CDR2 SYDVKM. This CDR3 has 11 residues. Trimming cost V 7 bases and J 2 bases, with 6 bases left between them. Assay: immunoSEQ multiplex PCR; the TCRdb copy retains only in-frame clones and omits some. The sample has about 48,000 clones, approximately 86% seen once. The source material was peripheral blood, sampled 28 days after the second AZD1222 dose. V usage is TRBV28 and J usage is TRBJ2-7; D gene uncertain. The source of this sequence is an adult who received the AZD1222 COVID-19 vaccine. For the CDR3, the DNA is TGTGCCAGCAATGGCCCCTACGAGCAGTACTTC. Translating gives CASNGPYEQYF.